Following are 31 T cell receptor beta chains from one sample sequenced in a study of blood T cells in healthy people across ages (dated by TCRdb to 2014 to 2015). Library generation was performed with 5' RACE. Reads for this sample came from an Illumina HiSeq 2500. The second PCR ran for roughly 6 to 11 cycles and used a J-beta primer mix along with a sample-barcoded 5' primer. TCRdb trimmed the raw reads at Q25, called clones with MiXCR and kept productive beta chains. Merged by CDR3 protein, the rows form single entries marked with the most common genes and DNA. The sample profile shows around 850,000 distinct CDR3 sequences; 35% to 40% of them were found once. The top ten clones comprise about an eighth of the sample. The sequencing input was blood. The receptors stem from a man younger than 30 in good health.

This chain links TRBV12-3 or TRBV12-4 with TRBJ2-5; TRBD2 matches 7 bases. Losses at the gene ends were 7 bases for V and 4 bases for J; bases not matched to a gene: 12. This CDR3 is built from 15 residues. CDR3 coding DNA: TGTGCCAGCACCACCGGCGGGGGAGGGGCAGAGACCCAGTACTTC. As protein: CASTTGGGGAETQYF.

The chain joins TRBV28 to TRBJ2-7; 11 positions agree with TRBD2. V lost 7 bases to trimming and J lost 9 bases; unmatched junction nucleotides: 14. The length of the CDR3 is 15 residues. Germline lookup yields CDR1 MDHEN and CDR2 SYDVKM. The DNA for the CDR3 is TGTGCCAGCACAACGGCTAGCGGGGGGTTGCTACGGCAGTACTTC. Translating gives CASTTASGGLLRQYF.

This clonotype came up a few times. The chain employs TRBV7-9 and TRBJ2-1; the match to TRBD2 covers 8 bases. Germline loops: CDR1 SEHNR, CDR2 FQNEAQ (reference sequence). Germline trimming cut 5 bases from V and 6 bases from J; bases unmatched to any gene: 15. There are 17 residues in the CDR3. The CDR3 region is CASSGWVPRGLVNEQFF. The CDR3 DNA reads TGTGCCAGCAGCGGGTGGGTGCCCCGGGGACTAGTCAATGAGCAGTTCTTC.

This clonotype was picked up a small number of times. This chain links TRBV6-6 with TRBJ1-2, with a weak D call TRBD1 (6 bases). Germline CDR1 MNHNY, CDR2 SVGAGI (reference sequence). The CDR3 is 13 residues long. Trimming removed 5 bases from V and 6 bases from J, with 13 bases in between. CDR3 sequence reads: CASSDPRTDGYTF. The CDR3, as DNA: TGTGCCAGCAGTGACCCCAGGACAGATGGCTACACCTTC.

This clonotype was counted at least ten times. This chain joins TRBV10-3 and TRBJ2-7, with 11 bases identical to TRBD2. V was clipped by 5 bases and J by 1 base; unmatched bases: 7. CDR1 is ENHRY, CDR2 SYGVKD, per germline. The CDR3 runs to 16 residues. Written as DNA, the CDR3 is TGTGCCATCAGTCCGCGACTAGCGGGGAATTCCTACGAGCAGTACTTC. Protein: CAISPRLAGNSYEQYF.

V is TRBV20-1 and J is TRBJ1-1, with TRBD1 matching 8 bases. The germline V gene encodes CDR1 DFQATT and CDR2 SNEGSKA (reference sequence). The trim removed 1 base at V and 0 bases at J, leaving 4 bases unmatched. The CDR3 is 15 residues long. In nucleotides, the CDR3 is TGCAGTGCTAGAGCGGACAGGGACATGAACACTGAAGCTTTCTTT. It is translated as CSARADRDMNTEAFF.

The genes are TRBV20-1 and TRBJ2-2, with 9 bases matching TRBD2. CDR3 length: 16 amino acids. Germline trimming cut 4 bases from V and 2 bases from J; bases unmatched to any gene: 8. The V gene's germline CDR1 is DFQATT and CDR2 SNEGSKA (reference sequence). CDR3: CSATDPLAGNTGELFF. In DNA, the CDR3 is TGCAGTGCTACAGACCCACTAGCGGGCAACACCGGGGAGCTGTTTTTT.

A note on this clonotype: A much larger clonotype is one base distant, so this may be a read error. The V call is TRBV12-3 or TRBV12-4, the J call TRBJ2-7; D is unresolved. Deletions cut 3 bases from V and 7 bases from J, with 13 bases between. CDR3 length: 13 residues. The CDR3 DNA reads as TGTGCCAGCAGTTTTAGGCCGACCGGGGAGCAGTACTTC. Translating gives CASSFRPTGEQYF.

This chain uses TRBV15 with TRBJ2-3, with 14 bases identical to TRBD2. The junction had 2 bases not matched to a gene; V was cut back by 3 bases and J by 3 bases. This CDR3 spans 16 amino acids. CDR1 LNHNV and CDR2 YYDKDF come from the germline V gene (reference sequence). CDR3 amino acids: CATSSGLAGGTDTQYF. The CDR3, as DNA: TGTGCCACCAGCAGCGGACTAGCGGGGGGTACAGATACGCAGTATTTT.

As concerns this clonotype: One end of the junction varies from germline; a read error may be responsible. The chain combines TRBV10-3 with TRBJ2-7; perhaps TRBD1 as D (6 bases). With the DNA end fitting TRBJ2-5 better, the J assignment may be wrong. The CDR3 is 18 residues long. CDR1 is ENHRY, CDR2 SYGVKD, per germline. CDR3 DNA sequence: TGCGCCATCAGTGAGTCGGGGCGACAGGCCCTAAATAGGGAGACCCAGTACTTC. It codes for CAISESGRQALNRETQYF.

DNA of the CDR3: TGCAGTGAACAAGGGGGGAATGAAAAACTGTTTTTT. Its protein is CSEQGGNEKLFF. The chain has TRBV20-1 and TRBJ1-4; TRBD1 is a possible D gene (6 bases). The CDR3 is made up of 12 amino acids. Germline CDR1 reads DFQATT; CDR2 reads SNEGSKA (reference sequence). Trimming took off 7 bases at V and 5 bases at J, with 11 bases between the two ends.

The sample holds a few counts of this clonotype. The genes are TRBV4-1 and TRBJ1-1, with D perhaps matching TRBD1 (5 bases). Trimming shortened V by 1 base and J by 0 bases, and 21 bases separated the two germline ends. This CDR3 is built from 19 residues. CDR1 is MGHRA and CDR2 is YSYEKL in the germline V gene. DNA of the CDR3: TGCGCCAGCAGCCAAGTCAGAGCGGGGACCGACAGCATGAACACTGAAGCTTTCTTT. This codes for CASSQVRAGTDSMNTEAFF.

This clonotype was seen more than once but under ten times. The chain employs TRBV30 and TRBJ1-3; 8 positions agree with TRBD1. CDR1 is GTSNPN, CDR2 SVGIG, per germline (reference sequence). The CDR3 runs 15 residues. The V segment lost 1 base and the J segment 3 bases; nucleotides outside the gene matches: 5. The DNA of the CDR3 is TGTGCCTGGAGTGCTCAGGGGGCGCGTGGAAACACCATATATTTT. The encoded protein is CAWSAQGARGNTIYF.

A few counts support this clonotype. This rearrangement joins TRBV7-9 to TRBJ1-4; D gene uncertain. Germline V gives CDR1 SEHNR, CDR2 FQNEAQ (reference sequence). There are 15 residues in the CDR3. Trimming took off 5 bases at V and 0 bases at J, with 10 bases between the two ends. CDR3 nucleotide sequence: TGTGCCAGCAGCCTTTCCACTACAACTAATGAAAAACTGTTTTTT. It specifies CASSLSTTTNEKLFF.

This clonotype was seen only a few times. DNA for the CDR3: TGTGCCAGCCTCGACAGGGACAGCCACTACGAGCAGTACTTC. It translates to CASLDRDSHYEQYF. The J gene is TRBJ2-7, the V gene TRBV7-2; 7 bases match TRBD1. The CDR3 totals 14 residues. From germline, CDR1 is SGHTA and CDR2 FQGNSA. V was clipped by 8 bases and J by 3 bases; unmatched bases: 10.

This clonotype was detected many times. The V and J genes are TRBV20-1 and TRBJ1-1; D possibly corresponds to TRBD1 (5 bases). The CDR3 extends over 15 amino acids. Trimming pared 1 base from V and 0 bases from J, leaving 12 bases between. Germline values: CDR1 DFQATT, CDR2 SNEGSKA (reference sequence). CDR3 coding DNA: TGCAGTGCTAGAGGGGCAGGGCCAGTGAACACTGAAGCTTTCTTT. Its translation is CSARGAGPVNTEAFF.

This clonotype was counted only a few times. V usage is TRBV27 and J usage is TRBJ2-4, with a tentative D call TRBD2 (5 bases). CDR1 and CDR2 (germline): MNHEY, SMNVEV (reference sequence). The CDR3 spans 17 residues. V was shortened by 5 bases and J by 1 base, with 18 bases between the two germline ends. The CDR3 coding sequence is TGTGCCAGCAGTCCCCCTCCGCGGGCGGGCGCCAAAAACATTCAGTACTTC. Its translation is CASSPPPRAGAKNIQYF.

This clonotype was recorded at least ten times. V usage is TRBV20-1 and J usage is TRBJ2-3; unclear D gene. The CDR3 is made up of 14 amino acids. V lost 3 bases, J lost 3 bases, and 13 bases lay in between. Germline V gene data show CDR1 as DFQATT and CDR2 as SNEGSKA (reference sequence). CDR3 region: CSARGWVDTDTQYF. CDR3 bases: TGCAGTGCTAGGGGTTGGGTAGATACAGATACGCAGTATTTT.

About this clonotype: At one end, the junction sequence differs from germline, possibly due to a read error. The V gene is TRBV6-6, the J gene TRBJ2-6; D possibly corresponds to TRBD1 (5 bases). Germline lookup yields CDR1 MNHNY and CDR2 SVGAGI (reference sequence). The CDR3 length is 16 residues. CDR3 loop: CASSYGISSGANALTF. DNA for the CDR3: TGTGCCAGCAGTTACGGTATAAGCTCTGGGGCCAACGCCCTGACTTTC.

The table lists this clonotype with many counts. V usage is TRBV20-1 and J usage is TRBJ2-1, with D unresolved. CDR3 length: 15 amino acids. In germline, CDR1 is DFQATT, CDR2 SNEGSKA (reference sequence). The V end lost 3 bases, the J end lost 6 bases, and 18 bases lay between the germline ends. CDR3 region: CSARSLDASRNEQFF. For the CDR3, the DNA is TGCAGTGCTAGGTCCCTCGATGCCTCGCGCAATGAGCAGTTCTTC.

The chain recombines TRBV25-1 with TRBJ1-2; 8 nucleotides line up with TRBD1. The V gene end was trimmed by 8 bases and the J gene end by 2 bases; junction bases not matched to a gene: 7. Per germline, CDR1 MGHDK and CDR2 SYGVNS. CDR3 length: 14 amino acids. The CDR3 sequence: CASQGSGGNYGYTF. The CDR3 region has the DNA TGTGCCAGCCAGGGTTCAGGGGGCAACTATGGCTACACCTTC.

This clonotype was detected ten times or more. The chain uses TRBV6-2 or TRBV6-3 and TRBJ2-1, with 7 positions matching TRBD1. After removal of 3 bases from V and 11 bases from J, the junction contained 7 bases not matched to a gene. The CDR3 consists of 13 residues. Germline CDR1 and CDR2: MNHEY and SVGEGT. The CDR3 loop is CASSYGTDGKQFF. The CDR3 DNA reads TGTGCCAGCAGTTATGGGACAGATGGTAAGCAGTTCTTC.

The sample holds many counts of this clonotype. J is TRBJ2-1 and V is TRBV29-1, with D possibly matching TRBD2 (5 bases). CDR3 size: 12 residues. V lost 3 bases, J lost 5 bases, and 8 bases lay in between. The germline V gene encodes CDR1 SQVTM and CDR2 ANQGSEA. In nucleotides, the CDR3 is TGCAGCGTTGAGTTGAGGGACAATGAGCAGTTCTTC. Translating it yields CSVELRDNEQFF.

This clonotype was observed at least ten times. This chain links TRBV12-3 or TRBV12-4 with TRBJ1-2; unclear D gene. The CDR3 totals 12 residues. V gave up 3 bases and J gave up 3 bases, with 5 bases separating them. The CDR3: CASSFEDYGYTF. The CDR3 region has the DNA TGTGCCAGCAGTTTCGAGGACTATGGCTACACCTTC.

There are many counts of this clonotype. The junction departs from germline at one end; a sequencing error may be responsible. The gene calls are TRBV5-1 and TRBJ2-5; possible D gene TRBD1, 6 bases. The CDR3 has 14 residues. CDR1 and CDR2 from the germline V gene are SGHRS and YFSETQ. The CDR3 sequence: CASSLAGQQETQYF. For the CDR3, the DNA is TGTGCCAGCAGCTTGGCCGGACAGCAAGAGACCCAGTACTTC.

The CDR3 bases are TGTGCCAGCAGCCGGATGACAGGGCTCCCAGATACGCAGTATTTT. Encoded protein: CASSRMTGLPDTQYF. This chain uses TRBV5-4 with TRBJ2-3, with TRBD1 matching 7 bases. This CDR3 is 15 amino acids long. Germline CDR1 reads SGHNT; CDR2 reads YYREEE (reference sequence). The V segment lost 4 bases and the J segment 4 bases; nucleotides outside the gene matches: 9.

As concerns this clonotype: A read error may account for a junction end that differs from germline. The rearrangement uses TRBV7-9 and TRBJ1-4, with 7 bases that match TRBD1. Germline V lookup: CDR1 SEHNR, CDR2 FQNEAQ (reference sequence). This CDR3 has 18 amino acids. CDR3: CAGSPNRQGIGTNEKLFF. In DNA, the CDR3 is TGTGCCGGCAGCCCTAATCGACAGGGTATCGGAACTAATGAAAAACTGTTTTTT.

The chain recombines TRBV5-1 with TRBJ1-5, with D unresolved. CDR1 and CDR2 (germline): SGHRS, YFSETQ. The V end was cut by 4 bases, the J end by 5 bases, with 13 bases between. CDR3 length equals 14 residues. The CDR3 nucleotides read TGCGCCAGCAGCCACCGGGCCACATATCAGCCCCAGCATTTT. Protein sequence: CASSHRATYQPQHF.

J is TRBJ1-2 and V is TRBV28; 7 bases line up with TRBD1. The CDR3 runs 15 residues. J was trimmed by 2 bases and V by 6 bases; bases with no gene match: 9. Germline assignment: CDR1 MDHEN and CDR2 SYDVKM. The CDR3 loop is CASRSPGQINYGYTF. The CDR3 region has the DNA TGTGCCAGCAGATCTCCGGGACAGATAAACTATGGCTACACCTTC.

The rearrangement uses TRBV12-3 or TRBV12-4 and TRBJ1-1; D call uncertain. V was shortened by 5 bases and J by 0 bases, with 19 bases between the two germline ends. CDR3 length: 17 amino acids. CDR3 region: CASSPPGWERVNTEAFF. As DNA, the CDR3 is TGTGCCAGCAGTCCGCCCGGGTGGGAGAGGGTGAACACTGAAGCTTTCTTT.

The sample holds many counts of this clonotype. The chain has TRBV5-1 and TRBJ2-3; D not resolved. This CDR3 has 14 residues. Germline assignment: CDR1 SGHRS and CDR2 YFSETQ. Trimming left V 0 bases short and J 4 bases short, with 9 bases between. The DNA of the CDR3 is TGCGCCAGCAGCTTGGCCGGGCGTTCAGATACGCAGTATTTT. Its protein is CASSLAGRSDTQYF.